Listed here is a single T cell receptor (beta chain). The source of the sample is a study of blood T cell repertoires in COVID-19. Study at large: COVID-19 samples collected from the United States, Italy and Spain covered acute and convalescent phases. Sources were T cells, B-cell-depleted T cells, or PBMCs; the material itself was cDNA or gDNA.

In the original analysis: Reference gene primer amplification gave estimated nucleated cell counts. Profiling relied on immunoSEQ multiplex PCR, and the TCRdb table lists in-frame clones only, not all of them. V and J calls plus clone size are reproduced from that table; the DNA served to infer D and trimming. Of 78,000 or so clones in the sample, approximately 88% were seen once. CDR1 is LGHNA, CDR2 YSLEER, per germline. Trimming shortened V by 0 bases and J by 3 bases, and 8 bases separated the two germline ends. This CDR3 is built from 14 residues. V gene TRBV4-3 combines with J gene TRBJ1-1, with D hard to call. The clonotype comes from a woman in her 50s with acute or convalescent COVID-19. Sequencing used peripheral blood. This CDR3 is CASSQETQYTEAFF. The DNA of the CDR3 is TGCGCCAGCAGCCAAGAAACACAGTACACTGAAGCTTTCTTT.